A single sample is the source of the 14 T cell receptor beta chains below, sequenced in a study of control samples from healthy donors and cancer patients. Produced via immunoSEQ multiplex PCR; TCRdb's table is partial and in-frame only. The repertoire holds 100,000 to 150,000 clones, with around 87% as singletons. Specimen: blood. The receptor set was obtained from a man aged 40-49 years in good health.

The rearrangement links TRBV9 to TRBJ1-1; tentatively, D is TRBD1 (5 bases). The CDR3 length is 13 residues. The V end lost 4 bases, the J end lost 2 bases, and 9 bases lay between the germline ends. Looked up from germline, CDR1 is SGDLS and CDR2 is YYNGEE. CDR3 protein: CASSLGDNTEAFF. Here the CDR3 DNA reads TGTGCCAGCAGCCTCGGGGACAACACTGAAGCTTTCTTT.

This clone was seen just once. This chain connects TRBV10-3 to TRBJ2-7; 8 bases fit TRBD1. V lost 4 bases and J lost 3; bases outside the gene matches: 8. From germline, CDR1 is ENHRY and CDR2 SYGVKD. The CDR3 loop spans 15 amino acids. The DNA of the CDR3 is TGTGCCATCAGTGGACAGGGGTTAAACGGCTACGAGCAGTACTTC. This sequence encodes CAISGQGLNGYEQYF.

This chain joins TRBV19 and TRBJ2-2; no clear D. This CDR3 is built from 16 residues. V dropped 3 bases and J dropped 0 bases, with 11 bases sitting between them. The germline CDR1 and CDR2 sequences are LNHDA and SQIVND (reference sequence). CDR3 bases: TGTGCCAGTAGTATTTTCGGCAGGACGAACACCGGGGAGCTGTTTTTT. This encodes CASSIFGRTNTGELFF.

This CDR3 is CAGGSYNSPLHF. For the CDR3, the DNA is TGTGCCGGAGGGTCCTATAATTCACCCCTCCACTTT. This chain connects TRBV30 to TRBJ1-6; D gene uncertain. CDR1 is GTSNPN and CDR2 is SVGIG in the germline V gene (reference sequence). Trimming removed 8 bases at V and 1 base at J, with 6 bases between. The CDR3 extends over 12 amino acids.

The chain uses TRBV4-3 and TRBJ1-6, with TRBD1 matching 7 bases. The CDR3 consists of 17 residues. Losses at the gene ends were 1 base for V and 10 bases for J; bases not matched to a gene: 13. Germline lookup yields CDR1 LGHNA and CDR2 YSLEER. The DNA of the CDR3 is TGCGCCAGCAGCCAAGGAGTCCCAAGGGCACAGGGGTCACCCCTCCACTTT. Its protein product is CASSQGVPRAQGSPLHF.

The rearrangement uses TRBV12-3 or TRBV12-4 and TRBJ1-5; no firm D call. CDR3 size: 12 residues. V dropped 6 bases and J dropped 6 bases, with 9 bases sitting between them. CDR3 sequence: CASSLRTQPQHF. CDR3 nucleotide sequence: TGTGCCAGCAGCCTACGCACTCAGCCCCAGCATTTT.

This chain links TRBV6-5 with TRBJ1-1; D gene uncertain. Trimming removed 8 bases from V and 5 bases from J, with 9 bases in between. This CDR3 spans 11 amino acids. Germline CDR1 MNHEY, CDR2 SVGAGI. This chain's CDR3 is CASRLGTEAFF. CDR3 nucleotides: TGTGCCAGCCGGTTGGGGACTGAAGCTTTCTTT.

This clone was detected once. The gene calls are TRBV12-5 and TRBJ1-2, with a tentative D call TRBD1 (6 bases). Germline CDR1 is LGHNT and CDR2 is FRNRAP. The CDR3 is 14 residues long. V shed 4 bases and J shed 5 bases, with 14 bases lying between them. In DNA, the CDR3 is TGTGCTAGTGGTTCTGGGGACACCCGTTATGGCTACACCTTC. Translation: CASGSGDTRYGYTF.

The rearrangement uses TRBV11-3 and TRBJ1-2; D perhaps matches TRBD1 (5 bases). This CDR3 has 16 amino acids. Germline CDR1 SGHNT, CDR2 YENEEA. V was cut by 4 bases and J by 3 bases, with 18 bases left in between. CDR3 residues: CASSSFVRDWDYGYTF. The CDR3 region has the DNA TGTGCCAGCAGCTCCTTCGTCAGGGACTGGGACTATGGCTACACCTTC.

The chain couples TRBV10-2 to TRBJ1-6; D perhaps matches TRBD1 (5 bases). Looked up from germline, CDR1 is WSHSY and CDR2 is SAAADI. V was pared by 3 bases and J by 10 bases, with 13 bases between. This CDR3 spans 14 amino acids. CDR3 nucleotide sequence: TGCGCCAGCAGTGATTTTTCAGGGAGATCACCCCTCCACTTT. This gives the protein CASSDFSGRSPLHF.

As regards this clone: It is likely a read error, because the conserved phenylalanine at the end of the CDR3 is missing. The limits of the CDR3 on the DNA are not certain, so only TCRdb's listed CDR3 is given. This chain links TRBV3-1 (or the pseudogene TRBV3-2) with TRBJ1-2. The CDR3 is 8 residues long, counting both termini. Per germline, CDR1 LGHDT and CDR2 YNNKEL (reference sequence). CDR3 loop: CASSQDSE.

The rearrangement uses TRBV11-2 and TRBJ1-1; TRBD1 agrees at 8 bases. There are 15 residues in the CDR3. The V and J ends lost 5 bases and 4 bases, in that order; junction bases with no gene match: 9. Germline V lookup: CDR1 SGHAT, CDR2 FQNNGV. For the CDR3, the DNA is TGTGCCAGCAGCCATGGACAGGGAGTGACCACTGAAGCTTTCTTT. Its translation: CASSHGQGVTTEAFF.

The chain recombines TRBV3-1 (or the pseudogene TRBV3-2) with TRBJ2-3; 7 positions match TRBD1. CDR1 LGHDT and CDR2 YNNKEL come from the germline V gene (reference sequence). This CDR3 has 15 amino acids. Unmatched junction bases numbered 12, after V lost 4 bases and J lost 8 bases. For the CDR3, the DNA is TGTGCCAGCAGCCGCCTCCGGGACAGTTTACCTACGCAGTATTTT. Translation: CASSRLRDSLPTQYF.

The V and J genes are TRBV6-5 and TRBJ2-5, with D possibly being TRBD1 (5 bases). The germline V gene has CDR1 MNHEY and CDR2 SVGAGI. This CDR3 is built from 13 residues. Trimming stripped 4 bases from V and 10 bases from J, with 16 bases between. Written as DNA, the CDR3 is TGTGCCAGCAGTTCGAACAGGTGGGGTAGCCAGTACTTC. Protein: CASSSNRWGSQYF.